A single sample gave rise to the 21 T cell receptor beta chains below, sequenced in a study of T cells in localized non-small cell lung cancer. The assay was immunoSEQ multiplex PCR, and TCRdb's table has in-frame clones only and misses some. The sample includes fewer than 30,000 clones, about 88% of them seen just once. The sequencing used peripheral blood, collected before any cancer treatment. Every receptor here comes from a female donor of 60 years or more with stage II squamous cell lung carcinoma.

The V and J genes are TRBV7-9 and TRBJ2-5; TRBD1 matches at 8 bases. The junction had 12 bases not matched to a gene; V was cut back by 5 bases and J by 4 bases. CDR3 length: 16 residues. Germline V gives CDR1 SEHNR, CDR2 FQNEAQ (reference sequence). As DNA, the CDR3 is TGTGCCAGCAGCCCCGCCGCACGGACAGGGCGAGAGACCCAGTACTTC. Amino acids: CASSPAARTGRETQYF. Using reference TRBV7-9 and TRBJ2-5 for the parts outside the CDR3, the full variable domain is DTGVSQNPRHKITKRGQNVTFRCDPISEHNRLYWYRQTLGQGPEFLTYFQNEAQLEKSRLLSDRFSAERPKGSFSTLEIQRTEQGDSAMYLCASSPAARTGRETQYFGPGTRLLVL.

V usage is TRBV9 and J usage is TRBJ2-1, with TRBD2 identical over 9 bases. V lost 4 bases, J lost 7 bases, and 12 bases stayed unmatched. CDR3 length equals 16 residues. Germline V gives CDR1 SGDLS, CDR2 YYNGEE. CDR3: CASSPVGRGGRNEQFF. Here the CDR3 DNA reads TGTGCCAGCAGCCCCGTAGGGCGGGGGGGCCGTAATGAGCAGTTCTTC.

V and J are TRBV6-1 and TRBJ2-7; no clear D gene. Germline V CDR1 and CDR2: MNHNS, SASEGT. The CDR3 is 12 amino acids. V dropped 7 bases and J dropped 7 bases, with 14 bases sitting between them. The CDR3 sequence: CASNTASREQYF. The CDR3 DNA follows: TGTGCCAGCAACACGGCCAGCCGAGAGCAGTACTTC.

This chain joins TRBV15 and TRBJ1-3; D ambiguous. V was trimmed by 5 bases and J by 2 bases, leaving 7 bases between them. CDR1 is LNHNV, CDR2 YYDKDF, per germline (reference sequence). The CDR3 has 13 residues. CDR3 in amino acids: CATSPGAGNTIYF. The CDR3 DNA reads TGTGCCACCAGCCCTGGCGCTGGAAACACCATATATTTT.

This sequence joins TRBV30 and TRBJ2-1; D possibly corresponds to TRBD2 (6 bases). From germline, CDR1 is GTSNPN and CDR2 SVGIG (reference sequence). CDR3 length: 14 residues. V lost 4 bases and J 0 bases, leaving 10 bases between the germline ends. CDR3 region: CAWNIAASYNEQFF. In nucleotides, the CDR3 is TGTGCCTGGAACATAGCGGCCTCCTACAATGAGCAGTTCTTC.

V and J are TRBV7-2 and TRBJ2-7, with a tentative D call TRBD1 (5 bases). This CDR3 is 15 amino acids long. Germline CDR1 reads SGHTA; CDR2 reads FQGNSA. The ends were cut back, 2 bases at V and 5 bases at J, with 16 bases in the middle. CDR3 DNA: TGTGCCAGCAGCTTAACCGGCAGGGTTGTGGACGAGCAGTACTTC. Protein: CASSLTGRVVDEQYF.

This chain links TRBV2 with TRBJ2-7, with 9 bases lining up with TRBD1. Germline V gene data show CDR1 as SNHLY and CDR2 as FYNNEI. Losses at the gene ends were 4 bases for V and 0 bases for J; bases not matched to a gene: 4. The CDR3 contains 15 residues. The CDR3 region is CASSVWTGVSYEQYF. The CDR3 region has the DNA TGTGCCAGCAGTGTTTGGACAGGGGTCTCCTACGAGCAGTACTTC.

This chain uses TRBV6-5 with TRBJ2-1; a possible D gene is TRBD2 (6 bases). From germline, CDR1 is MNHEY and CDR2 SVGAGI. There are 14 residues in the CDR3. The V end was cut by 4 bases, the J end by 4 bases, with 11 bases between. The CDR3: CASSLGLPYNEQFF. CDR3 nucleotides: TGTGCCAGCAGTTTGGGACTTCCATACAATGAGCAGTTCTTC.

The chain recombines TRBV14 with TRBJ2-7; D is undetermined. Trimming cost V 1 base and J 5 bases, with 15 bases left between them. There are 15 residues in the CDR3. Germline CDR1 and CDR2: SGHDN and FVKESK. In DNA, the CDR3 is TGTGCCAGCAGCCAAGCGTGGCAAAACCCCCACGAGCAGTACTTC. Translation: CASSQAWQNPHEQYF.

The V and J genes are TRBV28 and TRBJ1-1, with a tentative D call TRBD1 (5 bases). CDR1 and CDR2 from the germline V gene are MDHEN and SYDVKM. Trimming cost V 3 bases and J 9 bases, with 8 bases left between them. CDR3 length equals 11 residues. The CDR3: CASSFGGKAFF. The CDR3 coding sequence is TGTGCCAGCAGTTTCGGGGGAAAAGCTTTCTTT.

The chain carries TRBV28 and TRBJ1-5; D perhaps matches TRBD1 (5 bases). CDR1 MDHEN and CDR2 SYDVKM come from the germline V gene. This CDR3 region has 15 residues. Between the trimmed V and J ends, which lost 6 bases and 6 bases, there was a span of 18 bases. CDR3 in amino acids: CASSLPGRATQPQHF. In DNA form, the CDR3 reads TGTGCCAGCAGCCTCCCCGGCAGGGCGACTCAGCCCCAGCATTTT.

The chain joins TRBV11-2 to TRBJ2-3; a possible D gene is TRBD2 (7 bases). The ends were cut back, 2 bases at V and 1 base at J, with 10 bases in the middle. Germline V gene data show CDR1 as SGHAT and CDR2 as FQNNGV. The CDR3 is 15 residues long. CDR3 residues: CASSLRGAGTDTQYF. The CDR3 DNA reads TGTGCCAGCAGCTTACGGGGGGCCGGCACAGATACGCAGTATTTT.

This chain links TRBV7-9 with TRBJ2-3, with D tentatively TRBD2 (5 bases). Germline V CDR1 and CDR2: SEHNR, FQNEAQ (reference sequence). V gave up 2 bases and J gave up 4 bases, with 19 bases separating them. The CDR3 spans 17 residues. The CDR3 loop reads CASSLSPGIEQADTQYF. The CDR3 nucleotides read TGTGCCAGCAGCTTATCCCCCGGGATCGAGCAGGCAGATACGCAGTATTTT.

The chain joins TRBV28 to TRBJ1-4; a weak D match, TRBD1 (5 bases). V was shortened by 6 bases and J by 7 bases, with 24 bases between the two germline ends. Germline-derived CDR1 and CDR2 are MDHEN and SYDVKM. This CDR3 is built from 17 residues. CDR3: CASRKPSGGGSGEKLFF. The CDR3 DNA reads TGTGCCAGCAGGAAACCCTCGGGGGGGGGAAGTGGTGAAAAACTGTTTTTT.

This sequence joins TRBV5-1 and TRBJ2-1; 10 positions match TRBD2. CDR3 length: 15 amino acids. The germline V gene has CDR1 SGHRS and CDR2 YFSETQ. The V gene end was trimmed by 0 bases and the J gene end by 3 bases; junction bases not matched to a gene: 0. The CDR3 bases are TGCGCCAGCAGCTTGGCTAGCGGGGGCTACAATGAGCAGTTCTTC. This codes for CASSLASGGYNEQFF.

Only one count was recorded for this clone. This CDR3 reads CASSQQGRYGYTF. The DNA for the CDR3 is TGTGCCAGCAGCCAACAGGGGCGCTATGGCTACACCTTC. The chain uses TRBV6-6 and TRBJ1-2; 7 bases are shared with TRBD1. The V segment lost 6 bases and the J segment 4 bases; nucleotides outside the gene matches: 5. Germline V gene lookup returns CDR1 MNHNY and CDR2 SVGAGI (reference sequence). The CDR3 length is 13 residues.

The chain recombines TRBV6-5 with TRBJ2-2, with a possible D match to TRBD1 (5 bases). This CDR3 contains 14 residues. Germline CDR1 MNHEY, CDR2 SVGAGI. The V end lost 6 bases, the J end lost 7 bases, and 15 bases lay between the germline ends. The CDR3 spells CASSPRWGGGELFF. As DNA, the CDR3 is TGTGCCAGCAGCCCGCGGTGGGGCGGCGGGGAGCTGTTTTTT.

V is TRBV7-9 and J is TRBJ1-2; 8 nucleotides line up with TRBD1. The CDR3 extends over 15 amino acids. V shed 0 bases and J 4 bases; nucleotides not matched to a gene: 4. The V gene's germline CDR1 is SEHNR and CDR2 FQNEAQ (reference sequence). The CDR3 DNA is TGTGCCAGCAGCTTAGCCCAGGGGGCATCCTATGGCTACACCTTC. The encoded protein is CASSLAQGASYGYTF. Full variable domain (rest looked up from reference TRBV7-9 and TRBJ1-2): DTGVSQNPRHKITKRGQNVTFRCDPISEHNRLYWYRQTLGQGPEFLTYFQNEAQLEKSRLLSDRFSAERPKGSFSTLEIQRTEQGDSAMYLCASSLAQGASYGYTFGSGTRLTVV.

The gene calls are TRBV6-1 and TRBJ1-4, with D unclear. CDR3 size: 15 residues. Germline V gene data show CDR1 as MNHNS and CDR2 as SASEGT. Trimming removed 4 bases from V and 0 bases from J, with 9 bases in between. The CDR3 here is CASSVEATTNEKLFF. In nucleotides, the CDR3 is TGTGCCAGCAGTGTAGAGGCAACAACTAATGAAAAACTGTTTTTT.

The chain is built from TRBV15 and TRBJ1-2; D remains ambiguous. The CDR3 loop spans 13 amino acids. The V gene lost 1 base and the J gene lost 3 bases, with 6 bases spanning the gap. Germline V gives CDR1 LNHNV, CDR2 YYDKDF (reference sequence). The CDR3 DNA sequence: TGTGCCACCAGCAGAGCTTCAGACTATGGCTACACCTTC. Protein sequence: CATSRASDYGYTF.

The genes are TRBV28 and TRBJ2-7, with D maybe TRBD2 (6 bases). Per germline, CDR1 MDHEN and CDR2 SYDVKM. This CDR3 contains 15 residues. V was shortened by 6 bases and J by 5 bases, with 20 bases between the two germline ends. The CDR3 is CASSLIQTSKNEQYF. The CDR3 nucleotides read TGTGCCAGCAGCCTCATCCAGACTAGTAAAAACGAGCAGTACTTC.